These 16 T cell receptor beta chains came from one sample sequenced in a study of regulatory T cells in long-lasting Graves disease. The TCR beta library used iRepertoire HTBI primers with Arm-PCR amplification of CDR3. TCRdb passed the multiplex PCR reads through MiXCR, listing each CDR3 protein once. Of 300,000 to 400,000 distinct CDR3 sequences listed, 16% were seen once; the top ten hold less than 35%. Sample time point: newly diagnosed GD, antithyroid drugs for less than 3 months. From RNA extracted from PBMCs, the TCR library was made. These data also featured in a second study, about T cells in Graves' hyperthyroidism and ophthalmopathy.

Source: peripheral blood mononuclear cells (PBMCs), taken at new diagnosis, from a patient treated with antithyroid drugs. The receptors here all came from a man aged 35 to 55 with Graves disease.

With regard to this clonotype: A far larger clone differs by one base, so this is likely a read error. This chain uses TRBV12-3 or TRBV12-4 with TRBJ2-1; D is possibly TRBD2 (5 bases). The CDR3 spans 15 residues. Trimming left V 6 bases short and J 13 bases short, with 25 bases between. The CDR3 nucleotides are TGTGCCAGCAGCCCGGGGTCAGGCAAAGAAGAGACCCAGTTCTTC. It yields the protein CASSPGSGKEETQFF.

This clonotype came up many times. V usage is TRBV20-1 and J usage is TRBJ1-5, with 10 bases aligning to TRBD1. With V trimmed by 6 bases and J by 7 bases, 12 bases remained unmatched. The germline CDR1 and CDR2 sequences are DFQATT and SNEGSKA (reference sequence). This CDR3 region has 15 residues. The CDR3 DNA is TGCAGTGCCACCCGGGACAGGGGACTTGGGCAGCCCCAGCATTTT. Translation: CSATRDRGLGQPQHF.

This chain connects TRBV11-2 to TRBJ2-5; D gene unclear. CDR1 is SGHAT and CDR2 is FQNNGV in the germline V gene. The CDR3 runs 12 residues. V lost 5 bases and J 3 bases, leaving 7 bases between the germline ends. The CDR3 DNA reads as TGTGCCAGCAGCCCCTCCGAAGAGACCCAGTACTTC. Amino acids: CASSPSEETQYF. The complete variable domain, with remaining parts taken from reference TRBV11-2 and TRBJ2-5, reads EAGVAQSPRYKIIEKRQSVAFWCNPISGHATLYWYQQILGQGPKLLIQFQNNGVVDDSQLPKDRFSAERLKGVDSTLKIQPAKLEDSAVYLCASSPSEETQYFGPGTRLLVL.

This clonotype was recorded many times. The chain combines TRBV12-5 with TRBJ2-5; TRBD1 matches at 7 bases. The germline V gene encodes CDR1 LGHNT and CDR2 FRNRAP. This CDR3 has 13 amino acids. Trimming cost V 5 bases and J 1 base; bases outside gene matches: 1. CDR3 in DNA: TGTGCTAGTGGTGCAGGGGGCCAAGAGACCCAGTACTTC. Protein sequence: CASGAGGQETQYF.

The V call is TRBV6-1, the J call TRBJ1-2; TRBD1 is a possible D gene (5 bases). The CDR3 extends over 17 amino acids. V was pared by 1 base and J by 0 bases, with 15 bases between. Germline loops: CDR1 MNHNS, CDR2 SASEGT. DNA of the CDR3: TGTGCCAGCAGTGAAGGCCAGACAGCAAATACTAACTATGGCTACACCTTC. This sequence encodes CASSEGQTANTNYGYTF.

The J gene is TRBJ2-3, the V gene TRBV19, with D possibly matching TRBD1 (7 bases). With 5 bases removed from V and 3 bases from J, the gap between germline ends came to 15 bases. Germline V gives CDR1 LNHDA, CDR2 SQIVND (reference sequence). The CDR3 spans 15 residues. CDR3: CASSPRRGLTDTQYF. DNA of the CDR3: TGTGCCAGTAGTCCCCGGAGGGGGCTAACAGATACGCAGTATTTT.

The V and J genes are TRBV7-2 and TRBJ2-5; D uncertain. The CDR3 has 14 amino acids. Trimming stripped 0 bases from V and 4 bases from J, with 9 bases between. CDR1 and CDR2 (germline): SGHTA, FQGNSA. The CDR3 protein is CASSLAGMVETQYF. As DNA, the CDR3 is TGTGCCAGCAGCTTAGCAGGGATGGTAGAGACCCAGTACTTC.

This clonotype showed up many times. The chain uses TRBV30 and TRBJ2-7; possibly TRBD2 for D (5 bases). Deletions cut 0 bases from V and 1 base from J, with 16 bases between. The CDR3 runs 16 residues. The germline V gene has CDR1 GTSNPN and CDR2 SVGIG (reference sequence). The CDR3 spells CAWSVPMRVISYEQYF. The CDR3 DNA follows: TGTGCCTGGAGTGTTCCGATGCGGGTGATTTCCTACGAGCAGTACTTC.

This clonotype showed up many times. V and J are TRBV7-2 and TRBJ2-7, with D tentatively TRBD1 (6 bases). Per germline, CDR1 SGHTA and CDR2 FQGNSA. There are 15 residues in the CDR3. Trimming stripped 4 bases from V and 0 bases from J, with 13 bases between. The CDR3 coding sequence is TGTGCCAGCAGCTCCTGGGACATCTACTCCTACGAGCAGTACTTC. It encodes CASSSWDIYSYEQYF.

This clonotype came up many times. The V gene is TRBV6-2 or TRBV6-3, the J gene TRBJ1-1; D may be TRBD1 (6 bases). The V end lost 2 bases, the J end lost 1 base, and 8 bases lay between the germline ends. The CDR3 is 14 amino acids. The V gene's germline CDR1 is MNHEY and CDR2 SVGEGT. DNA of the CDR3: TGTGCCAGCAGTTACCGGACAGCGAACACTGAAGCTTTCTTT. This translates into CASSYRTANTEAFF.

This clonotype showed up many times. This chain links TRBV20-1 with TRBJ2-3, with 11 bases matching TRBD2. Germline V gene sequence: CDR1 DFQATT, CDR2 SNEGSKA (reference sequence). This CDR3 has 13 amino acids. CDR3 region: CSILAGVTDTQYF. The CDR3 nucleotides read TGCAGCATACTAGCGGGGGTCACAGATACGCAGTATTTT.

Comments on this clonotype: One end of the junction does not line up with germline, which may come from a read error. This chain joins TRBV5-1 and TRBJ1-6; D call uncertain. This CDR3 is built from 14 residues. From germline, CDR1 is SGHRS and CDR2 YFSETQ. The CDR3 sequence: CASSLVQADSPLHF. The DNA of the CDR3 is TGTGCCAGCAGCTTGGTGCAGGCGGATTCACCCCTCCACTTT.

Many counts were recorded for this clonotype. J is TRBJ1-5 and V is TRBV12-3 or TRBV12-4; maybe TRBD1 (6 bases). Trimming cost V 2 bases and J 1 base, with 21 bases left between them. CDR3 length equals 19 residues. In nucleotides, the CDR3 is TGTGCCAGCAGTTTATTGGGGGGGGGCCTTGCCGTAAGCAATCAGCCCCAGCATTTT. It specifies CASSLLGGGLAVSNQPQHF.

This clonotype came up many times. The V and J genes are TRBV28 and TRBJ1-2; D is undetermined. The germline V gene encodes CDR1 MDHEN and CDR2 SYDVKM. CDR3 length: 12 residues. Between the trimmed V and J ends, which lost 6 bases and 6 bases, there was a span of 11 bases. This CDR3 is CASRTLSDGYTF. The CDR3 DNA follows: TGTGCCAGCAGGACCCTCTCGGATGGCTACACCTTC.

This sequence joins TRBV2 and TRBJ1-2; D is ambiguous. Germline V lookup: CDR1 SNHLY, CDR2 FYNNEI. V lost 5 bases to trimming and J lost 2 bases, with 12 bases between them. The CDR3 totals 14 residues. CDR3 sequence reads: CASSSQRANYGYTF. The CDR3 nucleotides read TGTGCCAGCAGTTCACAGAGAGCCAACTATGGCTACACCTTC.

This clonotype was observed a handful of times. The genes are TRBV6-2 or TRBV6-3 and TRBJ2-5; maybe TRBD1 (6 bases). The CDR3 sequence is 14 residues long. Trimming left V 6 bases short and J 4 bases short, with 15 bases between. Germline V gene data show CDR1 as MNHEY and CDR2 as SVGEGT. CDR3 protein: CASRRLTGLETQYF. CDR3 bases: TGTGCCAGCAGGCGACTAACAGGGCTAGAGACCCAGTACTTC.